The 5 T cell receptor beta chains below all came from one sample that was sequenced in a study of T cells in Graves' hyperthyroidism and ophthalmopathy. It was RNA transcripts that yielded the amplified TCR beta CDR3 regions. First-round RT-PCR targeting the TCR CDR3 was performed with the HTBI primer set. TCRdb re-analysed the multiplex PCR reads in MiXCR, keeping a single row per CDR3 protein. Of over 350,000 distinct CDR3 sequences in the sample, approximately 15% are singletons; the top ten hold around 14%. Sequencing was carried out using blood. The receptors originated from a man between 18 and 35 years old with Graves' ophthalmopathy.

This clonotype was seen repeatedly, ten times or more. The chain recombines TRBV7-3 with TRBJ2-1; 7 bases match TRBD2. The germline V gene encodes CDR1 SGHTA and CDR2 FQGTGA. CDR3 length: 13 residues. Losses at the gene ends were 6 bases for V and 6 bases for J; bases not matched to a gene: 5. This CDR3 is CASRQSGINEQFF. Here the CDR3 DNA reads TGTGCCAGCAGGCAAAGCGGGATCAATGAGCAGTTCTTC.

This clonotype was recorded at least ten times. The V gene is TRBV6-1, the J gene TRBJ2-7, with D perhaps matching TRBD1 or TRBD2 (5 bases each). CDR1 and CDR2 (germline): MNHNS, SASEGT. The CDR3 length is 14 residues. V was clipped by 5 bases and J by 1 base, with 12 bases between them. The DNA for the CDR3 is TGTGCCAGCAGTTGGGGCCTAGCATCCTACGAGCAGTACTTC. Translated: CASSWGLASYEQYF.

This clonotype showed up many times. The CDR3 DNA is TGCAGTGCTTATGACAGGGGAGACATTCAGTACTTC. Translated, it gives CSAYDRGDIQYF. J is TRBJ2-4 and V is TRBV20-1, with 8 positions matching TRBD1. Germline values: CDR1 DFQATT, CDR2 SNEGSKA (reference sequence). V lost 5 bases, J lost 8 bases, and 5 bases stayed unmatched. The CDR3 contains 12 residues.

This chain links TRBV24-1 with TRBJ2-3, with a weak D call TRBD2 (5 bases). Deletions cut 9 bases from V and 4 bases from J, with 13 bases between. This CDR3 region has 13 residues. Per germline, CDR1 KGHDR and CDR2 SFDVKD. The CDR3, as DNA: TGTGCCACCGGGAGCCCAGTTGCAGATACGCAGTATTTT. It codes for CATGSPVADTQYF.

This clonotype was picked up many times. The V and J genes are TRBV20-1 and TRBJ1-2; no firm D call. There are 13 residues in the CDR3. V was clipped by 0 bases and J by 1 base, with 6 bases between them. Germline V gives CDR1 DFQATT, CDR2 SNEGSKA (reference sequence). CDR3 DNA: TGCAGTGCTAGAGATCCGGTTAACTATGGCTACACCTTC. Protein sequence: CSARDPVNYGYTF.